This paragraph covers one T cell receptor (beta chain) sequence. This record belongs to a study of blood T cell repertoires in COVID-19. Libraries were prepared by immunoSEQ multiplex PCR; TCRdb keeps only in-frame clonotypes and omits some of them. Among nearly 350,000 clones listed, around 82% were seen once. Trimming took 7 bases from V and 0 from J; bases not matched to a gene: 8. The germline V gene has CDR1 MNHEY and CDR2 SMNVEV (reference sequence). CDR3 length: 15 residues. The TCR sequence derives from a man under 40 with active or convalescent COVID-19. The sequencing input was peripheral blood. The rearrangement links TRBV27 to TRBJ2-7; 8 positions match TRBD2. This CDR3 is CASTRSGSFSYEQYF. As DNA, the CDR3 is TGTGCCAGCACCCGAAGCGGGAGCTTCTCCTACGAGCAGTACTTC.